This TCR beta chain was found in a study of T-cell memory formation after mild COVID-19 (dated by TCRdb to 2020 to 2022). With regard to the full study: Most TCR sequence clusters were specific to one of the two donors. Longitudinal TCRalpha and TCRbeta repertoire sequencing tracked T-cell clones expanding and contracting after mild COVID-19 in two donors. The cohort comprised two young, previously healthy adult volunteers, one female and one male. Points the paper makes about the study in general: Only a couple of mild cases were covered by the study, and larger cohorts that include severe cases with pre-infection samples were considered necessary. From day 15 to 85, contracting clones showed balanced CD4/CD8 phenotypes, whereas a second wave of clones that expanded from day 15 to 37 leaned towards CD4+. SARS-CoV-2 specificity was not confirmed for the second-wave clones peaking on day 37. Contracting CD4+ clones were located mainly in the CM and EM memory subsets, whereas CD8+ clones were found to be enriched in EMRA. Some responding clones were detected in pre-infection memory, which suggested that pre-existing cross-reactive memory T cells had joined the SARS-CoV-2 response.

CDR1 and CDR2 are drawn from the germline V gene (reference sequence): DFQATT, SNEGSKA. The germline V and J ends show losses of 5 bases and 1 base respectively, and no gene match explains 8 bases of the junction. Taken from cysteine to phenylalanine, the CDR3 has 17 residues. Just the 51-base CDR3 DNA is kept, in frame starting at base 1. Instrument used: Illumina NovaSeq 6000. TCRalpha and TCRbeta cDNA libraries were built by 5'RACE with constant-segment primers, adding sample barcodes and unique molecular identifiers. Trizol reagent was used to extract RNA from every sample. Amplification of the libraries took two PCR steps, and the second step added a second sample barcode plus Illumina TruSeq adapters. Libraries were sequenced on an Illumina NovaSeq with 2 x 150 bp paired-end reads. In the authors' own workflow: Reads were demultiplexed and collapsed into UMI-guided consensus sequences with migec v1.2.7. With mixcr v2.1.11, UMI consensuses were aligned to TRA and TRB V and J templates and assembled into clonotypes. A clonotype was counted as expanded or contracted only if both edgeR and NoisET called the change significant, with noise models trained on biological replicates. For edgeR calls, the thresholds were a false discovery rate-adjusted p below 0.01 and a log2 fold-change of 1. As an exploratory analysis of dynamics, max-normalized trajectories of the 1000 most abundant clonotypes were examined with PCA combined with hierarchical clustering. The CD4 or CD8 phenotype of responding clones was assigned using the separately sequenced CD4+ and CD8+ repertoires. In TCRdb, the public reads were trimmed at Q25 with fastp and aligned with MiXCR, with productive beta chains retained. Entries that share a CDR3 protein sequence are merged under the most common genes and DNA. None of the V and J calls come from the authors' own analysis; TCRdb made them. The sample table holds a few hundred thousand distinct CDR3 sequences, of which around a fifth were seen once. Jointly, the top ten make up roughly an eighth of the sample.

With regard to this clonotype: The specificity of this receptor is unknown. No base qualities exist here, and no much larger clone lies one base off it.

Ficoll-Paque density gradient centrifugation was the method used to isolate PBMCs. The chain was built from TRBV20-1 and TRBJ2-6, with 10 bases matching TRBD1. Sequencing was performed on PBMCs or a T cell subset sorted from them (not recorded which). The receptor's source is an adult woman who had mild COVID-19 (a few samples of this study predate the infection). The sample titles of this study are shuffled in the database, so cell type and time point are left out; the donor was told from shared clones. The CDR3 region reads CSASLRDRGSGANVLTF. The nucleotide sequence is TGCAGTGCTTCCCTACGGGACAGGGGATCTGGGGCCAACGTCCTGACTTTC.